This T cell receptor beta chain was captured by sequencing in a study of blood T cell repertoires in COVID-19. Study overall: Whether acute or convalescent, the COVID-19 samples came from the United States, Italy and Spain.

V was clipped by 1 base and J by 4 bases, with 13 bases between them. Germline V CDR1 and CDR2: SNHLY, FYNNEI. The CDR3 extends over 16 amino acids. Original methodology: Using reference gene primer amplification, nucleated cell counts were estimated. Sequencing used immunoSEQ multiplex PCR; TCRdb keeps in-frame clones, though not all of them. V, J and clone size are taken as reported in that table, and D and trimming were inferred from the DNA itself. The sample has approximately 360,000 clones, over 75% seen once; the top ten hold around 2%. The source of this sequence is a man aged 40-49 years in a cohort exposed to, infected with or recovered from COVID-19 (not recorded which). The sample was PBMCs or T cells enriched from blood (not recorded which). The V gene is TRBV2, the J gene TRBJ2-2; D is unresolved. CDR3 DNA: TGTGCCAGCAGTGAAGGGCAGGCTTGGGTCACCGGGGAGCTGTTTTTT. Protein sequence: CASSEGQAWVTGELFF.